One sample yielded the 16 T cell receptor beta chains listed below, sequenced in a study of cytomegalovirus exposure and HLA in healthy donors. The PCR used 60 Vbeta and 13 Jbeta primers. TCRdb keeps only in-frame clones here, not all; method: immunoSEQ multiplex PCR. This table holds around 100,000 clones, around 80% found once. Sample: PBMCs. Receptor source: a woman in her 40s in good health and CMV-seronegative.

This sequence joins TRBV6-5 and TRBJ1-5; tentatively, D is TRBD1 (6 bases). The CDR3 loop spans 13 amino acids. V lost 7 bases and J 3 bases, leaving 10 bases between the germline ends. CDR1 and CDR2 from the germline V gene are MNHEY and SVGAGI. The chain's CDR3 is CASTWGPNQPQHF. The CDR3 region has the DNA TGTGCCAGCACATGGGGGCCCAATCAGCCCCAGCATTTT.

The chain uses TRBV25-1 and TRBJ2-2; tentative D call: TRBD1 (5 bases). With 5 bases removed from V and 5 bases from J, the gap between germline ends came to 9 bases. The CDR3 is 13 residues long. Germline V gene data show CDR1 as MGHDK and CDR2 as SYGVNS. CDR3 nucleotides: TGTGCCAGCAGTCGGGCAGGGACCGGGGAGCTGTTTTTT. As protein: CASSRAGTGELFF.

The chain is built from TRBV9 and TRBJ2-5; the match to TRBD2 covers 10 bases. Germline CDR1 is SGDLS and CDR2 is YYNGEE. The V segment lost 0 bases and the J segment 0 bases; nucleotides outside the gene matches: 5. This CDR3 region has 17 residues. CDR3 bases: TGTGCCAGCAGCGTAGGTGGGCTAGCGGGAGACCAAGAGACCCAGTACTTC. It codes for CASSVGGLAGDQETQYF.

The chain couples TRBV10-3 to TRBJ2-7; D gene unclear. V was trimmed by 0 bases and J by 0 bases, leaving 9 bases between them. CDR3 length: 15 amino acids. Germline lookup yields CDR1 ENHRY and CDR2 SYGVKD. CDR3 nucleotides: TGTGCCATCAGTGAGTCTGGCGGCCCCTCCTACGAGCAGTACTTC. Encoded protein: CAISESGGPSYEQYF.

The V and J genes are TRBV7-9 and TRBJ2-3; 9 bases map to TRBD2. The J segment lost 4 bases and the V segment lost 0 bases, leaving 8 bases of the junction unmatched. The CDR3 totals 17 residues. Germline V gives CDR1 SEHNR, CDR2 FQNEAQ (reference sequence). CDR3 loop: CASSLAFASGNSDTQYF. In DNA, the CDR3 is TGTGCCAGCAGCTTAGCGTTCGCTAGCGGGAATTCAGATACGCAGTATTTT. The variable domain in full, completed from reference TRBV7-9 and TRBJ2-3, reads DTGVSQNPRHKITKRGQNVTFRCDPISEHNRLYWYRQTLGQGPEFLTYFQNEAQLEKSRLLSDRFSAERPKGSFSTLEIQRTEQGDSAMYLCASSLAFASGNSDTQYFGPGTRLTVL.

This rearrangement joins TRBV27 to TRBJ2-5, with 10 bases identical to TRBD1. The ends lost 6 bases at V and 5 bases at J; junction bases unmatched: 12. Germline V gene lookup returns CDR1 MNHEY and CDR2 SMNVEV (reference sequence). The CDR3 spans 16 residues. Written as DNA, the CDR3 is TGTGCCAGCAGCAGGATGGACAGGGGGGGATTCGAGACCCAGTACTTC. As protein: CASSRMDRGGFETQYF.

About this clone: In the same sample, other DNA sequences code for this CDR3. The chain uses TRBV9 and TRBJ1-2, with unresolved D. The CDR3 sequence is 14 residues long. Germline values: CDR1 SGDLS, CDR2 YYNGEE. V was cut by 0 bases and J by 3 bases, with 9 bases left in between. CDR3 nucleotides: TGTGCCAGCAGCGTAGGGGGAGGCGACTATGGCTACACCTTC. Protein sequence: CASSVGGGDYGYTF. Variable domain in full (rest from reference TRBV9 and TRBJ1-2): DSGVTQTPKHLITATGQRVTLRCSPRSGDLSVYWYQQSLDQGLQFLIQYYNGEERAKGNILERFSAQQFPDLHSELNLSSLELGDSALYFCASSVGGGDYGYTFGSGTRLTVV.

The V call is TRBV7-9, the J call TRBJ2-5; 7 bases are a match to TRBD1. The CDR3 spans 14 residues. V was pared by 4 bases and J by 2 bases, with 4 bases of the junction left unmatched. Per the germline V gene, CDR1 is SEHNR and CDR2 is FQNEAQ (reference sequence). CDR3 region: CASSSRTGQETQYF. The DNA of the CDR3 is TGTGCCAGCAGCTCACGGACAGGACAAGAGACCCAGTACTTC.

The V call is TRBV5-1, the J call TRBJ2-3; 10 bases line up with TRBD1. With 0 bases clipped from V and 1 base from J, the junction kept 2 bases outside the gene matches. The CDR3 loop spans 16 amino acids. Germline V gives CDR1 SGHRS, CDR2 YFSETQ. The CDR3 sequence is CASSLDGTGGTDTQYF. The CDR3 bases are TGCGCCAGCAGCTTGGATGGGACAGGGGGCACAGATACGCAGTATTTT.

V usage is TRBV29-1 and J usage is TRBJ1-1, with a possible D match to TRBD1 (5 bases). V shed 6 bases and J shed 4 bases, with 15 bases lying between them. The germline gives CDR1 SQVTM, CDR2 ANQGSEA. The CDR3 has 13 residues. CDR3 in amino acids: CSVIKGLGTEAFF. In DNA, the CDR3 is TGCAGCGTGATAAAGGGGCTGGGCACTGAAGCTTTCTTT.

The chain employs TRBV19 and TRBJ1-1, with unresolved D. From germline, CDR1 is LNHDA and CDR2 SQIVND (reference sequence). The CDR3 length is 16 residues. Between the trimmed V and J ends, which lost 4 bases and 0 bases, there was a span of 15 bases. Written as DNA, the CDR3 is TGTGCCAGTAGTAAAAGAGGCGCGAACATGAACACTGAAGCTTTCTTT. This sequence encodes CASSKRGANMNTEAFF.

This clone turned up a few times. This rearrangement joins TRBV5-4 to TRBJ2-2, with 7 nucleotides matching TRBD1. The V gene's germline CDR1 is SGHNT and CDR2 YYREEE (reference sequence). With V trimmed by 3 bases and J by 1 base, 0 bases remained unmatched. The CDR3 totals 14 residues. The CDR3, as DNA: TGTGCCAGCAGCTGGGACAGGAACACCGGGGAGCTGTTTTTT. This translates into CASSWDRNTGELFF.

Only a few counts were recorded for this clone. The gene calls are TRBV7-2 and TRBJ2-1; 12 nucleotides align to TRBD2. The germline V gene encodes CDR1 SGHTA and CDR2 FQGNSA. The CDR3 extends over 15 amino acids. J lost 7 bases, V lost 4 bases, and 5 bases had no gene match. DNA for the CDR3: TGTGCCAGCAGCTACCTAGCGGGGGGGCCGAATGAGCAGTTCTTC. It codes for CASSYLAGGPNEQFF.

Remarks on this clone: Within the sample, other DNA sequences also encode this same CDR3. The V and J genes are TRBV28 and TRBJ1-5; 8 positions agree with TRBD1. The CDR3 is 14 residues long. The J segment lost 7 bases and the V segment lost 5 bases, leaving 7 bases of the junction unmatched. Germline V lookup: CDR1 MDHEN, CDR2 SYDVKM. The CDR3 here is CASSLGQGHQPQHF. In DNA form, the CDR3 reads TGTGCCAGCAGTCTCGGACAGGGACACCAGCCCCAGCATTTT.

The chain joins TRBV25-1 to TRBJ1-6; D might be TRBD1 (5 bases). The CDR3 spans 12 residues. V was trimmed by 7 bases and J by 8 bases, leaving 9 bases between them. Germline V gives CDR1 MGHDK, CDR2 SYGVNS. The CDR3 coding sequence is TGTGCCAGCAAGGGGAACGATTCACCCCTCCACTTT. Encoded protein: CASKGNDSPLHF.

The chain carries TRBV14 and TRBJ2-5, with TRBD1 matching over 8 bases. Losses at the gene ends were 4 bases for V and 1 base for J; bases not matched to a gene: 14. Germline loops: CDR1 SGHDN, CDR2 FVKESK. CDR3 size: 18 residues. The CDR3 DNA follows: TGTGCCAGCAGCCGACCGGGACAGGCGTTGGCGGGCCAAGAGACCCAGTACTTC. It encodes CASSRPGQALAGQETQYF.